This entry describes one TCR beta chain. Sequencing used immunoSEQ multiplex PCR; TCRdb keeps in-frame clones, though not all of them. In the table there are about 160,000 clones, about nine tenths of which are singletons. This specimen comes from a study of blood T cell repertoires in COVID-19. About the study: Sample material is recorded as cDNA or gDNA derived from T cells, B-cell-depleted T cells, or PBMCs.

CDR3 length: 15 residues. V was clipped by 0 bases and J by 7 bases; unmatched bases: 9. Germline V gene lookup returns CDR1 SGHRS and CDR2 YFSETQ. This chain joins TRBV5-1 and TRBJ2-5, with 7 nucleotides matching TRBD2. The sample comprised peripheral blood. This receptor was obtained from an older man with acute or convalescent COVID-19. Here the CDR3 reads CASSLAFGPGGTQYF. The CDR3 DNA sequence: TGCGCCAGCAGCTTGGCCTTTGGGCCGGGAGGGACCCAGTACTTC.